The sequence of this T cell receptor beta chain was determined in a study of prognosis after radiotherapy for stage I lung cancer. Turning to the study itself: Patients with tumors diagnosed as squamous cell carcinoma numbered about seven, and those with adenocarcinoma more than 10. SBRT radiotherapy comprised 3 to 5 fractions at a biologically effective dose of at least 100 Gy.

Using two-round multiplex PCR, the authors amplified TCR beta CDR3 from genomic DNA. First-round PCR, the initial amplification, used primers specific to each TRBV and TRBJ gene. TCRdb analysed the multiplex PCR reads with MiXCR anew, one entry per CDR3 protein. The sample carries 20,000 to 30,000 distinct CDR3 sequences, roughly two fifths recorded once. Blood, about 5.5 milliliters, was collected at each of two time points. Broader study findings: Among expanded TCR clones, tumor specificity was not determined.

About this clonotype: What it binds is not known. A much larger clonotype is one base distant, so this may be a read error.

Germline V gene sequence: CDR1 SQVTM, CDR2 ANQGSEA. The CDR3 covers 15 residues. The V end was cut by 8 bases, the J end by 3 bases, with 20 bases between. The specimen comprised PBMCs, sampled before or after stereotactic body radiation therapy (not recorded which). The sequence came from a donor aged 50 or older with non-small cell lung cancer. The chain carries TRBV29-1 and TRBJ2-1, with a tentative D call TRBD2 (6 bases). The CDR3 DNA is TGCAGCCTATCCGTGGGGCCGGGGGTCTACAATGAGCAGTTCTTC. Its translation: CSLSVGPGVYNEQFF.